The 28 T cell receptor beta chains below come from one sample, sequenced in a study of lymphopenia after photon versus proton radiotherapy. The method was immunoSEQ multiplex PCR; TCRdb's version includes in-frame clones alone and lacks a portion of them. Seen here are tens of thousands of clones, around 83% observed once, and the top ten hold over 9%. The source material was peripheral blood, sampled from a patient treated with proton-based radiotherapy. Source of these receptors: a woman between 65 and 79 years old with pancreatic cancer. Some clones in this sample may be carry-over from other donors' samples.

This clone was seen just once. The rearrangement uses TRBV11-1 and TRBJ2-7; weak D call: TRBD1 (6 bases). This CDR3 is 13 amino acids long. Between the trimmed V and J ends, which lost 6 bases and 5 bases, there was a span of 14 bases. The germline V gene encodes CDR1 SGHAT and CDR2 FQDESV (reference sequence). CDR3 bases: TGTGCCAGCAGAGACAGGTGGTCCGACGAGCAGTACTTC. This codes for CASRDRWSDEQYF. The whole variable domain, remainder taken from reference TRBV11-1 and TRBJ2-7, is EAEVAQSPRYKITEKSQAVAFWCDPISGHATLYWYRQILGQGPELLVQFQDESVVDDSQLPKDRFSAERLKGVDSTLKIQPAELGDSAMYLCASRDRWSDEQYFGPGTRLTVT.

CDR3 sequence: CSVVVGGTDTQYF. DNA of the CDR3: TGCAGCGTTGTGGTCGGGGGCACAGATACGCAGTATTTT. V and J are TRBV29-1 and TRBJ2-3; a weak D match, TRBD2 (5 bases). The germline V gene encodes CDR1 SQVTM and CDR2 ANQGSEA. V was pared by 4 bases and J by 1 base, with 9 bases between. CDR3 length: 13 amino acids.

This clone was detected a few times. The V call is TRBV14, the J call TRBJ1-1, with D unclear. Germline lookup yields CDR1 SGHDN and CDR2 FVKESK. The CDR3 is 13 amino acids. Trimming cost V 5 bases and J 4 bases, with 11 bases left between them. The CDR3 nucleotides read TGTGCCAGCAGCAGGGATTTTGTCACTGAAGCTTTCTTT. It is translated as CASSRDFVTEAFF.

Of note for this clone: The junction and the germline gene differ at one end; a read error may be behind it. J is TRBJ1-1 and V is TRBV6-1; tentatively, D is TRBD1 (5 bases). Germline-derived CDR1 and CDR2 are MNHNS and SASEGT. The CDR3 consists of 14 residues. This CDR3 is CASREVGVLGEAFF. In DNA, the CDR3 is TGTGCCAGCAGAGAAGTGGGGGTTTTGGGTGAAGCTTTCTTT.

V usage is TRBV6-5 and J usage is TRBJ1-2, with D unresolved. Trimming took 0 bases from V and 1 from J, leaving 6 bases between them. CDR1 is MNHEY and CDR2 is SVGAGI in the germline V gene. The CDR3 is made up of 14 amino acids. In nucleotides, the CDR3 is TGTGCCAGCAGTTACTCAGGGAGTAACTATGGCTACACCTTC. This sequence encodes CASSYSGSNYGYTF.

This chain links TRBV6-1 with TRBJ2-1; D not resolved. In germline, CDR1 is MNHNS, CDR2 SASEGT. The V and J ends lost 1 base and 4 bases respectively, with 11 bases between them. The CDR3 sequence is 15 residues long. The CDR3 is CASSEEPNRYNEQFF. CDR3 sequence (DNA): TGTGCCAGCAGTGAAGAACCCAATAGATACAATGAGCAGTTCTTC.

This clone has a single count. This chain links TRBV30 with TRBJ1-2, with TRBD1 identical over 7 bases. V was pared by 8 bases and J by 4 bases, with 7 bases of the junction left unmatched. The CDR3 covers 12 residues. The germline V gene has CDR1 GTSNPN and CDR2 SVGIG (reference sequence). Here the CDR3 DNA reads TGTGCCAGACAGGGCCCCAGCTATGGCTACACCTTC. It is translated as CARQGPSYGYTF.

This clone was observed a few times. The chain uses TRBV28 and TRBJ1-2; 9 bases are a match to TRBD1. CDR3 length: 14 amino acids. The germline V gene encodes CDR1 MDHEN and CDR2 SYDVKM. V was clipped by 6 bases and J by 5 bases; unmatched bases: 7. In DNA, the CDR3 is TGTGCCAGCAGCCCCGGGACAGGGCGGTATGGCTACACCTTC. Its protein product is CASSPGTGRYGYTF.

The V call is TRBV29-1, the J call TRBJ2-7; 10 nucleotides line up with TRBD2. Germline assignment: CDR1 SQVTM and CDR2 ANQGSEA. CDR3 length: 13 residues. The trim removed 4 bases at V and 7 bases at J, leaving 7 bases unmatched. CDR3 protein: CSVGAGGPGEQYF. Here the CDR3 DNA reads TGCAGCGTTGGAGCGGGAGGGCCCGGTGAGCAGTACTTC.

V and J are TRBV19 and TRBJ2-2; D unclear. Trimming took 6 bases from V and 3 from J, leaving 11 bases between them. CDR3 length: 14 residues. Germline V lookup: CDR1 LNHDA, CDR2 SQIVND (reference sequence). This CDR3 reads CASRLGLYTGELFF. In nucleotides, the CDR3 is TGTGCCAGTAGGCTGGGGTTGTACACCGGGGAGCTGTTTTTT.

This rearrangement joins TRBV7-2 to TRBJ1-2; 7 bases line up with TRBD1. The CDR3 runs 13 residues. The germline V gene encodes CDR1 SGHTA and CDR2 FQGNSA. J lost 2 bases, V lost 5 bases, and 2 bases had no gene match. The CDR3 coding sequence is TGTGCCAGCAGCCCGGACAGGAACTATGGCTACACCTTC. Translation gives CASSPDRNYGYTF.

The chain's CDR3 is CASSVVAGGDNEQFF. CDR3 bases: TGTGCCAGCAGCGTAGTAGCGGGAGGGGACAATGAGCAGTTCTTC. This chain links TRBV9 with TRBJ2-1; 11 nucleotides align to TRBD2. CDR1 is SGDLS, CDR2 YYNGEE, per germline. The V and J ends lost 0 bases and 5 bases, in that order; junction bases with no gene match: 1. This CDR3 has 15 residues.

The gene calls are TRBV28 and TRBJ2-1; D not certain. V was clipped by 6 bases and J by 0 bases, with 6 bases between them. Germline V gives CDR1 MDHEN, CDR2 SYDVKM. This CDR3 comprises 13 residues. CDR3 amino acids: CASSSPSYNEQFF. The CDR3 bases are TGTGCCAGCAGCTCTCCCTCCTACAATGAGCAGTTCTTC.

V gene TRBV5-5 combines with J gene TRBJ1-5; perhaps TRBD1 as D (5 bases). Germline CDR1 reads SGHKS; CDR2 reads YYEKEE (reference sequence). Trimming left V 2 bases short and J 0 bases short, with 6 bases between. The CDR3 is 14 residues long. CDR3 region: CASSFGGSNQPQHF. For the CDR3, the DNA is TGTGCCAGCAGCTTCGGGGGTAGCAATCAGCCCCAGCATTTT.

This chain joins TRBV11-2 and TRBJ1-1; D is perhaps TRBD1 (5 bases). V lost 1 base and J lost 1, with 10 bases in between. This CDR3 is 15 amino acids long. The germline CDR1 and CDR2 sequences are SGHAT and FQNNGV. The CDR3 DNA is TGTGCCAGCAGCTTAGGCTCCGGGGCGAACACTGAAGCTTTCTTT. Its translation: CASSLGSGANTEAFF.

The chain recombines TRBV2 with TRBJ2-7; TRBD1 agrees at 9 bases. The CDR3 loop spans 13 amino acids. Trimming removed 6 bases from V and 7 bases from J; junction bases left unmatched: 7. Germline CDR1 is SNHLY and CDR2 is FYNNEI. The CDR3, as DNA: TGTGCCAGCAGGAGGACAGGGGAGAGGGAGCAGTACTTC. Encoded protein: CASRRTGEREQYF.

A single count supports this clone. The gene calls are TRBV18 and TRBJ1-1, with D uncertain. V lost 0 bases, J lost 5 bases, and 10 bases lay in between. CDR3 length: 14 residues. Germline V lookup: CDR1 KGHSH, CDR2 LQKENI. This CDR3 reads CASSPPGSRTEAFF. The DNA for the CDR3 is TGTGCCAGCTCACCACCGGGAAGTAGAACTGAAGCTTTCTTT.

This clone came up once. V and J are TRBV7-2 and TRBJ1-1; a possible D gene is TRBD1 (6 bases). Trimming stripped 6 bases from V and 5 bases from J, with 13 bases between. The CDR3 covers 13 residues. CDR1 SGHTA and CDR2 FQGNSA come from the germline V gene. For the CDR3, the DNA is TGTGCCAGCAGACAGGGTAAGGAAACTGAAGCTTTCTTT. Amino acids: CASRQGKETEAFF.

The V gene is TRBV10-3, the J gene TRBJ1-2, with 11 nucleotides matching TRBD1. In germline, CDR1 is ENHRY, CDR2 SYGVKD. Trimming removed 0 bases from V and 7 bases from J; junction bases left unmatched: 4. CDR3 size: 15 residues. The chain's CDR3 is CAISESRGQGAGYTF. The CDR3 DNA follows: TGTGCCATCAGTGAGTCTAGAGGACAGGGGGCTGGCTACACCTTC.

Written as DNA, the CDR3 is TGCGCCAGCAGCATATTGGACAGGGCCTACGAGCAGTACTTC. The encoded protein is CASSILDRAYEQYF. V gene TRBV5-1 combines with J gene TRBJ2-7; 8 bases match TRBD1. The CDR3 contains 14 residues. Germline loops: CDR1 SGHRS, CDR2 YFSETQ. V was pared by 4 bases and J by 2 bases, with 5 bases of the junction left unmatched.

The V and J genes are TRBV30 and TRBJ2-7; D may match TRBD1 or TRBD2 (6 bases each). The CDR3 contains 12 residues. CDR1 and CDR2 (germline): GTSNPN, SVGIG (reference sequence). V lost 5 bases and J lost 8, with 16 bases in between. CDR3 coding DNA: TGTGCCTGGGTGGGGGCTAGCGCCCAGCAGTACTTC. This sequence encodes CAWVGASAQQYF.

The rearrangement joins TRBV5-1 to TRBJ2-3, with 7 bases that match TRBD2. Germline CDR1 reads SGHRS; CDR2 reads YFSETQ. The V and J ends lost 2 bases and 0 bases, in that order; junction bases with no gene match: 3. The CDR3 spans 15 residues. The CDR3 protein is CASSFRLASTDTQYF. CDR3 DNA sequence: TGCGCCAGCAGCTTCCGACTAGCAAGCACAGATACGCAGTATTTT.

DNA for the CDR3: TGTGCCAGCAGTACAGAAATGAACACTGAAGCTTTCTTT. It specifies CASSTEMNTEAFF. V usage is TRBV6-4 and J usage is TRBJ1-1; no clear D. The CDR3 covers 13 residues. V lost 5 bases to trimming and J lost 0 bases, with 7 bases between them. Germline V gene lookup returns CDR1 MRHNA and CDR2 SNTAGT.

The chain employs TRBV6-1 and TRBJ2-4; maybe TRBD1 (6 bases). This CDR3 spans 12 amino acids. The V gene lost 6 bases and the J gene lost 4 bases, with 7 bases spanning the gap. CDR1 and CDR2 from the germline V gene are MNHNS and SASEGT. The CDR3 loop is CASSGTKNIQYF. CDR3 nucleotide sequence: TGTGCCAGCAGCGGGACAAAAAACATTCAGTACTTC.

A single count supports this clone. This chain's CDR3 is CASSPGQGTFTGELFF. The CDR3 region has the DNA TGTGCCAGCAGTCCCGGACAGGGGACATTCACCGGGGAGCTGTTTTTT. This sequence joins TRBV27 and TRBJ2-2, with TRBD1 identical over 9 bases. Germline CDR1 MNHEY, CDR2 SMNVEV (reference sequence). The CDR3 covers 16 residues. V lost 5 bases and J lost 4; bases outside the gene matches: 8.

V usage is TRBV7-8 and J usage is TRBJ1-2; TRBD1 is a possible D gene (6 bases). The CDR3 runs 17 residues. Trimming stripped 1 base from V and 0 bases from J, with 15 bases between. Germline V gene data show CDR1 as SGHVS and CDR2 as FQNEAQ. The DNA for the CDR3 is TGTGCCAGCAGCTTAGGGCAGGGGTTTGAAACTAACTATGGCTACACCTTC. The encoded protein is CASSLGQGFETNYGYTF.

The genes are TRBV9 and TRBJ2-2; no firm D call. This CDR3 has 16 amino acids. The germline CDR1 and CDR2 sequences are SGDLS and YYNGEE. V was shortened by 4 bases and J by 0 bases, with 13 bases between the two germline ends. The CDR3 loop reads CASSPTPQTNTGELFF. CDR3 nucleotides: TGTGCCAGCAGCCCCACCCCCCAAACGAACACCGGGGAGCTGTTTTTT.

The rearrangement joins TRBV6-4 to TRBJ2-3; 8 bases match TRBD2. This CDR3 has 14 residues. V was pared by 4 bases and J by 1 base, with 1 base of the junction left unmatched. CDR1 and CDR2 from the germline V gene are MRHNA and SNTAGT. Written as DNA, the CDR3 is TGTGCCAGCAGTGTGACTAGCGGCACAGATACGCAGTATTTT. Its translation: CASSVTSGTDTQYF.